A selection of T cell receptor beta chains follows, all from one sample in a study of blood T cell repertoires in COVID-19. The assay was immunoSEQ multiplex PCR, and TCRdb's table has in-frame clones only and misses some. The table has around 97,000 clones, approximately 84% seen once. Sequenced: peripheral blood. Receptors were obtained from a human donor in a cohort sampled during active or convalescent COVID-19. CDR3s include the opening cysteine and the closing phenylalanine or tryptophan. D genes are given only for firm matches. Only part of the rows carry a size: once, few, many, or a class if the clone is expanded.

d_call j_call v_call clone_size cdr3_aa cdr3_nt
. TRBJ2-5 TRBV10-1 . CASSESGRSETQYF TGCGCCAGCAGTGAGTCGGGGAGGAGTGAGACCCAGTACTTC
TRBD1 TRBJ1-5 TRBV19 once CASSPGTVSSNQPQHF TGTGCCAGTAGTCCAGGGACAGTGTCAAGCAATCAGCCCCAGCATTTT
. TRBJ1-1 TRBV29-1 few CSGGQRNTEAFF TGCAGCGGTGGACAGAGAAACACTGAAGCTTTCTTT
TRBD1 TRBJ2-3 TRBV24-1 . CATSGQGTPTDTQYF TGTGCCACCTCCGGACAGGGGACACCCACAGATACGCAGTATTTT
. TRBJ2-3 TRBV5-1 . CASSLARGSDTQYF TGCGCCAGCAGCTTGGCCCGGGGGTCAGATACGCAGTATTTT
TRBD1 TRBJ1-3 TRBV10-3 once CAISEVDRFGNTIYF TGTGCCATCAGTGAAGTGGACAGGTTTGGAAACACCATATATTTT
. TRBJ2-2 TRBV18 many CASSFSDRNTGELFF TGTGCCAGCTCATTCTCGGACAGGAACACCGGGGAGCTGTTTTTT
TRBD2 TRBJ2-5 TRBV28 . CASSFPAGGRETQYF TGTGCCAGCAGTTTCCCAGCGGGGGGGCGGGAGACCCAGTACTTC
TRBD1 TRBJ1-4 TRBV11-2 . CASSSPGTADEKLFF TGTGCCAGCAGCAGCCCCGGGACAGCAGATGAAAAACTGTTTTTT
TRBD1 TRBJ1-1 TRBV30 once CAWQTGTAFF TGTGCCTGGCAGACAGGGACGGCTTTCTTT
TRBD1 TRBJ1-6 TRBV4-1 . CASSQDRVRGRSPLHF TGCGCCAGCAGCCAAGATCGGGTCAGGGGGCGTTCACCCCTCCACTTT
. TRBJ2-1 TRBV11-2 . CASSLDGGHYYNEQFF TGTGCCAGCAGCTTAGATGGGGGACACTACTACAATGAGCAGTTCTTC
TRBD1 TRBJ2-7 TRBV30 . CAWTSGTGKYEQYF TGTGCCTGGACCTCCGGGACAGGGAAGTACGAGCAGTACTTC
TRBD1 TRBJ2-7 TRBV5-8 once CASSFRTGFNEQYF TGTGCCAGCAGCTTCCGGACAGGGTTTAACGAGCAGTACTTC
. TRBJ1-1 TRBV19 . CATATVTANTEAFF TGTGCCACGGCGACAGTCACGGCGAACACTGAAGCTTTCTTT
. TRBJ1-6 TRBV19 . CASSISVGDLRDSPLHF TGTGCCAGTAGTATCTCGGTTGGGGACTTAAGGGATTCACCCCTCCACTTT
TRBD2 TRBJ2-7 TRBV29-1 . CSVEMRGTSLSYEQYF TGCAGCGTTGAAATGAGGGGGACTAGCTTATCCTACGAGCAGTACTTC
TRBD1 TRBJ2-2 TRBV3-1/TRBV3-2 . CASSRTGQGSGELFF TGTGCCAGCAGCCGAACGGGACAGGGGAGCGGGGAGCTGTTTTTT
TRBD1 TRBJ2-3 TRBV29-1 . CSVERQGVATDTQYF TGCAGCGTTGAAAGACAGGGGGTCGCCACAGATACGCAGTATTTT
. TRBJ1-2 TRBV24-1 . CASQDSLNYGYTF TGTGCCAGCCAGGACAGTTTGAACTATGGCTACACCTTC
TRBD1 TRBJ2-2 TRBV2 . CASSGRDRENTGELFF TGTGCCAGCAGTGGGCGGGACAGGGAGAACACCGGGGAGCTGTTTTTT
TRBD2 TRBJ2-3 TRBV7-3 once CASSGGLAGTDTQYF TGTGCCAGCAGCGGCGGACTAGCTGGAACAGATACGCAGTATTTT
. TRBJ2-5 TRBV28 . CASSFLSGQETQYF TGTGCCAGCAGTTTTTTGTCGGGCCAAGAGACCCAGTACTTC
. TRBJ1-4 TRBV11-2 . CASSWSENEKLFF TGTGCCAGCAGCTGGTCAGAAAATGAAAAACTGTTTTTT
. TRBJ1-6 TRBV6-5 . CASSRRTDYNSPLHF TGTGCCAGCAGTCGCAGGACAGACTATAATTCACCCCTCCACTTT
. TRBJ1-2 TRBV5-1 . CASSLEPNSNYGYTF TGCGCCAGCAGCTTGGAACCGAACTCTAACTATGGCTACACCTTC
TRBD1 TRBJ2-1 TRBV7-2 . CASSSSTGIANEQFF TGTGCCAGCAGCTCGTCGACAGGGATCGCCAATGAGCAGTTCTTC
TRBD1 TRBJ2-7 TRBV11-1 . CASSHRQGGFYEQYF TGTGCCAGCAGTCACCGACAGGGGGGTTTTTACGAGCAGTACTTC
. TRBJ1-2 TRBV29-1 medium-sized CSVPIVRHSPNYGYTF TGCAGCGTTCCAATCGTACGACACAGTCCTAACTATGGCTACACCTTC
TRBD2 TRBJ2-3 TRBV4-2 . CASTEGLAGGGTDTQYF TGTGCCAGCACAGAGGGACTAGCGGGGGGGGGCACAGATACGCAGTATTTT
. TRBJ2-5 TRBV11-3 once CASSLGLATKETQYF TGTGCCAGCAGCTTAGGGTTAGCTACTAAAGAGACCCAGTACTTC
TRBD2 TRBJ2-5 TRBV19 . CASSWRGDQETQYF TGTGCCAGTAGTTGGCGGGGGGACCAAGAGACCCAGTACTTC
TRBD1 TRBJ1-2 TRBV5-1 . CASSNGQGGYGYTF TGCGCCAGCAGCAACGGACAGGGCGGTTATGGCTACACCTTC
. TRBJ2-3 TRBV7-2 . CASSLTGTSTDTQYF TGTGCCAGCAGCTTAACGGGGACTAGCACAGATACGCAGTATTTT
TRBD2 TRBJ2-2 TRBV2 . CASTRGGGAGELFF TGTGCCAGCACCCGGGGGGGTGGCGCCGGGGAGCTGTTTTTT
. TRBJ1-1 TRBV11-3 . CASSLGGVGEAFF TGTGCCAGCAGCTTAGGGGGGGTAGGTGAAGCTTTCTTT
. TRBJ2-1 TRBV12-5 . CASGFDERRSYNEQFF TGTGCTAGTGGTTTTGATGAGCGGCGCTCCTACAATGAGCAGTTCTTC
. TRBJ1-1 TRBV27 . CASSLRGRAFF TGTGCCAGCAGTTTACGGGGGAGAGCTTTCTTT
. TRBJ1-2 TRBV29-1 . CSVEGVGGARTF TGCAGCGTTGAGGGAGTTGGAGGGGCCCGGACCTTC
. TRBJ1-5 TRBV24-1 . CATSERNNQPQHF TGTGCCACCAGTGAGAGAAACAATCAGCCCCAGCATTTT
TRBD2 TRBJ2-2 TRBV5-1 once CASSIGLAGNTGELFF TGCGCCAGCAGCATAGGACTAGCGGGGAACACCGGGGAGCTGTTTTTT
. TRBJ2-1 TRBV4-1 few CASSQVSPGLNEQFF TGCGCCAGCAGCCAAGTGTCTCCAGGCCTCAATGAGCAGTTCTTC